This T cell receptor (beta chain) emerged from a study of blood T cell repertoires in COVID-19. As for the study in general: Acute and convalescent COVID-19 specimens originated in the United States, Italy and Spain. PBMCs, B-cell-depleted T cells, or T cells were the source of the cDNA or gDNA that made up the material.

TCRdb's copy holds only in-frame clones and misses some; the assay was immunoSEQ multiplex PCR. The table records over 200,000 clones, roughly nine tenths of them present only once. CDR3 length: 12 residues. Germline CDR1 is MNHEY and CDR2 is SMNVEV (reference sequence). Trimming removed 4 bases from V and 0 bases from J, with 3 bases in between. The study drew participants aged about 18 to 95 years from approximately 25 US areas. The chain uses TRBV27 and TRBJ1-1; no firm D call. The sequence derives from a human donor in a cohort exposed to, infected with or recovered from COVID-19 (not recorded which). The donor label of this sample is uncertain. The specimen was PBMCs or T cells enriched from blood (not recorded which). The CDR3, as DNA: TGTGCCAGCAGTTCCATGAACACTGAAGCTTTCTTT. It codes for CASSSMNTEAFF.